One sample yielded the 19 T cell receptor beta chains listed below, sequenced in a study of CD8 T cells in Susac syndrome. It was with random hexamers that 0.5 to 1 ug RNA was reverse transcribed. TCRdb reprocessed the immunoSEQ multiplex PCR reads via MiXCR and lists one record per CDR3 protein. Among over 100,000 distinct CDR3 sequences listed, about 96% were seen once. What was sequenced was CD4+ T cells from PBMCs. Receptor source: a human donor in good health.

The V and J genes are TRBV5-6 and TRBJ2-1; 7 bases fit TRBD1. Germline V lookup: CDR1 SGHDT, CDR2 YYEEEE. This CDR3 has 13 residues. Unmatched junction bases numbered 2, after V lost 3 bases and J lost 5 bases. The CDR3 here is CASSSDRNNEQFF. As DNA, the CDR3 is TGTGCCAGCAGCTCGGACAGGAACAATGAGCAGTTCTTC. Complete variable domain (other parts from reference TRBV5-6 and TRBJ2-1): DAGVTQSPTHLIKTRGQQVTLRCSPKSGHDTVSWYQQALGQGPQFIFQYYEEEERQRGNFPDRFSGHQFPNYSSELNVNALLLGDSALYLCASSSDRNNEQFFGPGTRLTVL.

The rearrangement uses TRBV11-2 and TRBJ2-3; the D gene is possibly TRBD2 (6 bases). The CDR3 sequence is 16 residues long. V lost 1 base, J lost 1 base, and 12 bases lay in between. Germline V gene lookup returns CDR1 SGHAT and CDR2 FQNNGV. The chain's CDR3 is CASSLVATRGTDTQYF. The CDR3 coding sequence is TGTGCCAGCAGCTTAGTTGCGACTAGAGGCACAGATACGCAGTATTTT.

The chain carries TRBV5-6 and TRBJ1-1; D is unclear. V was pared by 2 bases and J by 4 bases, with 12 bases between. Germline V gene lookup returns CDR1 SGHDT and CDR2 YYEEEE. CDR3 length: 14 amino acids. CDR3 coding DNA: TGTGCCAGCAGCTTCCTAAAGGGCCTCACTGAAGCTTTCTTT. Its protein is CASSFLKGLTEAFF.

The rearrangement uses TRBV5-6 and TRBJ2-1; D possibly matches TRBD1 or TRBD2 (5 bases each). Germline CDR1 is SGHDT and CDR2 is YYEEEE. CDR3 length: 15 residues. V gave up 1 base and J gave up 8 bases, with 16 bases separating them. CDR3 DNA: TGTGCCAGCAGCTTGATCGTAAAATCGGGACATGAGCAGTTCTTC. Translated, it gives CASSLIVKSGHEQFF. The whole variable domain, filled in from reference TRBV5-6 and TRBJ2-1, reads DAGVTQSPTHLIKTRGQQVTLRCSPKSGHDTVSWYQQALGQGPQFIFQYYEEEERQRGNFPDRFSGHQFPNYSSELNVNALLLGDSALYLCASSLIVKSGHEQFFGPGTRLTVL.

CDR3: CASSERSQGNGYTF. CDR3 coding DNA: TGTGCCAGCAGTGAAAGGTCCCAGGGCAATGGCTACACCTTC. The J gene is TRBJ1-2, the V gene TRBV2, with a weak D call TRBD1 (5 bases). Germline values: CDR1 SNHLY, CDR2 FYNNEI. This CDR3 contains 14 residues. Trimming pared 2 bases from V and 6 bases from J, leaving 13 bases between.

The V gene is TRBV5-8, the J gene TRBJ1-1, with a possible D match to TRBD1 (5 bases). This CDR3 region has 12 residues. Germline-derived CDR1 and CDR2 are SGHTS and YDEGEE. The CDR3 reads CEVEGPRGEAFF. CDR3 nucleotides: TGTGAAGTAGAGGGGCCCCGGGGTGAAGCTTTCTTT.

Only one count was recorded for this clonotype. This rearrangement joins TRBV4-3 to TRBJ2-5; D is undetermined. The CDR3 spans 15 residues. V was clipped by 1 base and J by 0 bases, with 9 bases between them. Germline lookup yields CDR1 LGHNA and CDR2 YSLEER. DNA for the CDR3: TGCGCCAGCAGCCAAGGAGCACTGTACCAAGAGACCCAGTACTTC. Translating it yields CASSQGALYQETQYF.

This rearrangement joins TRBV20-1 to TRBJ2-7; 8 bases map to TRBD2. The V gene end was trimmed by 5 bases and the J gene end by 2 bases; junction bases not matched to a gene: 8. Looked up from germline, CDR1 is DFQATT and CDR2 is SNEGSKA (reference sequence). The CDR3 runs to 14 residues. This CDR3 reads CSAPTSVRPYEQYF. DNA for the CDR3: TGCAGTGCTCCGACTAGCGTAAGACCCTACGAGCAGTACTTC.

This clonotype was seen only once. The rearrangement joins TRBV29-1 to TRBJ1-1, with TRBD1 as a possible D gene (5 bases). Germline V lookup: CDR1 SQVTM, CDR2 ANQGSEA. V was clipped by 4 bases and J by 5 bases, with 20 bases between them. This CDR3 has 15 residues. In DNA, the CDR3 is TGCAGCGTTGTCCCAGGGCCGAACCGACAGACTGAAGCTTTCTTT. Its translation is CSVVPGPNRQTEAFF.

This chain uses TRBV2 with TRBJ2-1, with D perhaps matching TRBD2 (6 bases). This CDR3 is built from 14 residues. The V and J ends lost 3 bases and 6 bases respectively, with 12 bases between them. Germline V lookup: CDR1 SNHLY, CDR2 FYNNEI. The CDR3 loop reads CASSEVLASNEQFF. CDR3 bases: TGTGCCAGCAGTGAGGTACTAGCCAGCAATGAGCAGTTCTTC.

V and J are TRBV9 and TRBJ1-2, with 7 bases lining up with TRBD1. The CDR3 is 15 amino acids. Trimming removed 0 bases from V and 1 base from J; junction bases left unmatched: 3. Germline CDR1 SGDLS, CDR2 YYNGEE. The CDR3 nucleotides are TGTGCCAGCAGCGTAGCGACAGGGAGTAACTATGGCTACACCTTC. It is translated as CASSVATGSNYGYTF.

The rearrangement uses TRBV5-4 and TRBJ2-7, with D possibly matching TRBD2 (6 bases). The CDR3 spans 14 residues. Between the trimmed V and J ends, which lost 0 bases and 4 bases, there was a span of 11 bases. CDR1 is SGHNT, CDR2 YYREEE, per germline (reference sequence). CDR3 sequence reads: CASSLGSSEYEQYF. CDR3 sequence (DNA): TGTGCCAGCAGCTTGGGATCTAGCGAGTACGAGCAGTACTTC.

The genes are TRBV11-2 and TRBJ2-2, with TRBD1 matching 9 bases. Losses at the gene ends were 6 bases for V and 5 bases for J; bases not matched to a gene: 7. This CDR3 has 15 amino acids. The germline CDR1 and CDR2 sequences are SGHAT and FQNNGV. This CDR3 reads CASRRTGGKTGELFF. DNA of the CDR3: TGTGCCAGCAGGCGAACAGGGGGCAAAACCGGGGAGCTGTTTTTT.

This clonotype was recorded once. The J gene is TRBJ1-1, the V gene TRBV12-3 or TRBV12-4; tentatively, D is TRBD1 (5 bases). V was trimmed by 6 bases and J by 5 bases, leaving 22 bases between them. The length of the CDR3 is 16 residues. In DNA form, the CDR3 reads TGTGCCAGCAGGATCTTCTCCAGGGCTCTGAGGACTGAAGCTTTCTTT. Its protein is CASRIFSRALRTEAFF.

The J gene is TRBJ2-3, the V gene TRBV27; D is undetermined. The V gene's germline CDR1 is MNHEY and CDR2 SMNVEV (reference sequence). The CDR3 consists of 13 residues. Trimming took off 6 bases at V and 4 bases at J, with 11 bases between the two ends. As DNA, the CDR3 is TGTGCCAGCAGCCCGAATCAGGCAGATACGCAGTATTTT. This codes for CASSPNQADTQYF.

The V call is TRBV6-5, the J call TRBJ2-1; no clear D. The V gene's germline CDR1 is MNHEY and CDR2 SVGAGI. This CDR3 is built from 17 residues. The germline V and J ends were trimmed by 2 bases and 6 bases, with 20 bases remaining between them. The chain's CDR3 is CASSYLTPGRLPNEQFF. The CDR3 nucleotides read TGTGCCAGCAGTTACCTTACCCCAGGCCGATTACCCAATGAGCAGTTCTTC.

J is TRBJ2-7 and V is TRBV11-3; perhaps TRBD1 as D (7 bases). Germline V CDR1 and CDR2: SGHNT, YENEEA. Deletions cut 5 bases from V and 6 bases from J, with 17 bases between. The CDR3 consists of 14 residues. The CDR3 DNA sequence: TGTGCCAGCAGCCTCGGAGGGGGCGGGTCCGAGCAGTACTTC. It is translated as CASSLGGGGSEQYF.

V gene TRBV6-2 or TRBV6-3 combines with J gene TRBJ2-7; 7 bases fit TRBD1. Trimming cost V 8 bases and J 0 bases; bases outside gene matches: 1. Per germline, CDR1 MNHEY and CDR2 SVGEGT. The CDR3 runs 12 residues. The CDR3 loop reads CASGDSSYEQYF. CDR3 nucleotide sequence: TGTGCCAGCGGGGACAGCTCCTACGAGCAGTACTTC.

The chain employs TRBV5-1 and TRBJ2-2; tentatively, D is TRBD1 (5 bases). The CDR3 totals 15 residues. V was shortened by 0 bases and J by 4 bases, with 10 bases between the two germline ends. Germline V gives CDR1 SGHRS, CDR2 YFSETQ. The CDR3 DNA sequence: TGCGCCAGCAGCTTGGTCCAGGGTGTCACCGGGGAGCTGTTTTTT. Translation: CASSLVQGVTGELFF.